These 22 T cell receptor beta chains originate from one sample sequenced in a study of blood T cells in healthy people across ages (dated by TCRdb to 2014 to 2015). To prepare the library, 5' RACE was applied. The sequencer listed for this sample is Illumina HiSeq 2500. The second PCR ran for roughly 7 to 11 cycles and used a J-beta primer mix along with a sample-barcoded 5' primer. The public sequencing data were trimmed at Q25 with fastp and processed into clonotypes with MiXCR by TCRdb, which kept only in-frame beta chains. Entries that share a CDR3 protein sequence are merged under the most common genes and DNA. Within this sample are roughly 900,000 distinct CDR3 sequences, with 29% of them counted one time only. The ten largest clones represent 15% to 20% of the sample. The sample was blood. These receptor sequences come from an elderly woman in good health.

This clonotype was counted between two and nine times. This could be a read error, since a much larger clone is one nucleotide away. V is TRBV7-9 and J is TRBJ2-1; tentatively, D is TRBD1 or TRBD2 (5 bases each). Germline assignment: CDR1 SEHNR and CDR2 FQNEAQ (reference sequence). The CDR3 runs 17 residues. V lost 1 base and J lost 10, with 23 bases in between. CDR3 coding DNA: TGTGCCAGCAGCTTAGGCCGAGGGGCTAGCTGGTCCGGGGAGCAGTTCTTC. It encodes CASSLGRGASWSGEQFF. Full variable domain (rest looked up from reference TRBV7-9 and TRBJ2-1): DTGVSQNPRHKITKRGQNVTFRCDPISEHNRLYWYRQTLGQGPEFLTYFQNEAQLEKSRLLSDRFSAERPKGSFSTLEIQRTEQGDSAMYLCASSLGRGASWSGEQFFGPGTRLTVL.

The sample holds many counts of this clonotype. V and J are TRBV7-2 and TRBJ2-1; 7 nucleotides match TRBD2. The CDR3 runs 16 residues. Unmatched junction bases numbered 7, after V lost 5 bases and J lost 0 bases. CDR1 is SGHTA and CDR2 is FQGNSA in the germline V gene. The CDR3 loop reads CASSLAAGNSYNEQFF. The CDR3 DNA follows: TGTGCCAGCAGCCTCGCAGCGGGGAACTCCTACAATGAGCAGTTCTTC.

This clonotype has only one observation. V is TRBV6-6 and J is TRBJ1-2; possibly TRBD1 for D (5 bases). The CDR3 is made up of 17 amino acids. Germline CDR1 and CDR2: MNHNY and SVGAGI (reference sequence). V was pared by 0 bases and J by 0 bases, with 14 bases between. The CDR3 reads CASSYSNRLTANYGYTF. CDR3 in DNA: TGTGCCAGCAGTTACTCGAACAGGCTGACAGCTAACTATGGCTACACCTTC.

The table lists this clonotype with many counts. V usage is TRBV12-3 or TRBV12-4 and J usage is TRBJ2-7, with 8 positions matching TRBD1. J lost 6 bases, V lost 6 bases, and 10 bases had no gene match. The CDR3 runs 14 residues. CDR3 coding DNA: TGTGCCAGCAGCAGACAGGGGTCTTCGGCCGAGCAGTACTTC. It encodes CASSRQGSSAEQYF.

This clonotype was observed a handful of times. The chain combines TRBV7-2 with TRBJ1-4, with a weak D call TRBD1 (5 bases). The CDR3 has 15 amino acids. The germline V gene has CDR1 SGHTA and CDR2 FQGNSA. Deletions cut 5 bases from V and 8 bases from J, with 18 bases between. The CDR3 sequence is CASSQQGGGKEKLFF. CDR3 nucleotides: TGTGCCAGCAGCCAGCAGGGAGGCGGAAAAGAAAAACTGTTTTTT.

The chain couples TRBV9 to TRBJ1-2; 11 bases are shared with TRBD1. With V trimmed by 4 bases and J by 6 bases, 5 bases remained unmatched. The CDR3 spans 14 residues. The V gene's germline CDR1 is SGDLS and CDR2 YYNGEE. The DNA of the CDR3 is TGTGCCAGCAGCATGGACAGGGGGCGGAATGGCTACACCTTC. It codes for CASSMDRGRNGYTF.

This chain joins TRBV20-1 and TRBJ2-2; D not resolved. The CDR3 runs 12 residues. Germline loops: CDR1 DFQATT, CDR2 SNEGSKA (reference sequence). V was pared by 3 bases and J by 5 bases, with 7 bases between. CDR3 sequence reads: CSARFPTGELFF. The DNA for the CDR3 is TGCAGTGCTAGGTTTCCTACCGGGGAGCTGTTTTTT.

Concerning this clonotype itself: Since a much larger clone is just one base distant, this may be a read error. V usage is TRBV7-9 and J usage is TRBJ2-1, with D perhaps TRBD1 or TRBD2 (5 bases each). The DNA end lines up better with TRBJ2-7; the J call may be wrong. Germline V lookup: CDR1 SEHNR, CDR2 FQNEAQ (reference sequence). The CDR3 covers 16 residues. The chain's CDR3 is CASRAGTGGGYNEQYF. Here the CDR3 DNA reads TGTGCCAGCAGAGCAGGTACAGGAGGAGGTTACAATGAGCAGTACTTC.

This clonotype was seen repeatedly, ten times or more. The chain has TRBV10-3 and TRBJ2-6; 7 nucleotides align to TRBD2. This CDR3 has 19 residues. The V gene end was trimmed by 3 bases and the J gene end by 0 bases; junction bases not matched to a gene: 11. Germline assignment: CDR1 ENHRY and CDR2 SYGVKD. The CDR3 DNA sequence: TGTGCCATCAGTGAACCGCGGGGAGGGGAACACTCTGGGGCCAACGTCCTGACTTTC. Its protein product is CAISEPRGGEHSGANVLTF.

This rearrangement joins TRBV29-1 to TRBJ2-3; D possibly matches TRBD1 or TRBD2 (5 bases each). The CDR3 runs to 13 residues. Germline V lookup: CDR1 SQVTM, CDR2 ANQGSEA. V was pared by 6 bases and J by 10 bases, with 20 bases between. CDR3 sequence: CSVQGGWEDAQYF. CDR3 coding DNA: TGCAGCGTCCAGGGCGGGTGGGAAGACGCGCAGTATTTT.

This clonotype was found once. The junction does not match germline at one end; this may be a read error. V and J are TRBV4-2 and TRBJ1-4, with a weak D call TRBD1 (6 bases). The CDR3 loop spans 15 amino acids. The germline gives CDR1 LGHNA, CDR2 YNFKEQ. Written as DNA, the CDR3 is TGTGCCAGCAGCCAGAGGACAGACCTTAATAAAAAACTGTTTTTT. Its protein is CASSQRTDLNKKLFF.

This sequence joins TRBV7-2 and TRBJ2-1; D not certain. The DNA end lines up better with TRBJ2-7; the J call may be wrong. Per germline, CDR1 SGHTA and CDR2 FQGNSA. The CDR3 runs to 15 residues. The CDR3 coding sequence is TGTGCCAGCAGCCTCCGCGGTATGCGGTACAATGAGCAGTACTTC. It specifies CASSLRGMRYNEQYF.

The rearrangement links TRBV7-2 to TRBJ2-6; possibly TRBD2 for D (6 bases). The CDR3 totals 18 residues. Germline CDR1 and CDR2: SGHTA and FQGNSA. Trimming pared 2 bases from V and 4 bases from J, leaving 18 bases between. This CDR3 is CASSLSFPGVGGANVLTF. The DNA for the CDR3 is TGTGCCAGCAGCTTAAGCTTTCCGGGGGTGGGCGGGGCCAACGTCCTGACTTTC.

At least ten counts were recorded for this clonotype. The genes are TRBV15 and TRBJ2-1; 12 nucleotides line up with TRBD2. Unmatched junction bases numbered 4, after V lost 0 bases and J lost 7 bases. Germline-derived CDR1 and CDR2 are LNHNV and YYDKDF (reference sequence). CDR3 length: 16 residues. The DNA for the CDR3 is TGTGCCACCAGCAGAGATCTAGCGGGGGGGTGGAATGAGCAGTTCTTC. This encodes CATSRDLAGGWNEQFF.

In this sample, this clonotype turned up many times. J is TRBJ2-5 and V is TRBV11-2; tentatively, D is TRBD1 or TRBD2 (6 bases each). Germline assignment: CDR1 SGHAT and CDR2 FQNNGV. The CDR3 loop spans 13 amino acids. The V end lost 9 bases, the J end lost 3 bases, and 14 bases lay between the germline ends. The CDR3 here is CASDRGVEETQYF. The DNA for the CDR3 is TGTGCCAGTGATAGGGGGGTTGAAGAGACCCAGTACTTC.

This clonotype was counted a few times. In DNA form, the CDR3 reads TGTGCCAGCAGTCTCGCCGGGACAGGACATTCACCCCTCCACTTT. Protein sequence: CASSLAGTGHSPLHF. The gene calls are TRBV7-9 and TRBJ1-6, with TRBD1 identical over 8 bases. The length of the CDR3 is 15 residues. Trimming removed 6 bases from V and 8 bases from J; junction bases left unmatched: 9. Germline V gives CDR1 SEHNR, CDR2 FQNEAQ (reference sequence).

Concerning this clonotype: A much larger clone is a single base away; this may be a read error. J is TRBJ2-7 and V is TRBV6-5; TRBD2 agrees at 8 bases. Trimming at V came to 0 bases and at J to 7 bases, leaving 14 bases not matched to a gene. Germline V gene sequence: CDR1 MNHEY, CDR2 SVGAGI. The CDR3 contains 17 residues. CDR3 nucleotide sequence: TGTGCCAGCAGTTACTCCCCGGGAGGGGGATACTCCAATGAGCAGTACTTC. This translates into CASSYSPGGGYSNEQYF.

The CDR3 coding sequence is TGTGCCAGCATCAAGACTAGCGGGTCCGGCACAGATACGCAGTATTTT. It specifies CASIKTSGSGTDTQYF. The chain joins TRBV12-3 or TRBV12-4 to TRBJ2-3; 10 nucleotides line up with TRBD2. V gave up 7 bases and J gave up 1 base; unmatched junction bases: 8. The CDR3 loop spans 16 amino acids.

The V and J genes are TRBV6-6 and TRBJ2-3; D call uncertain. The CDR3 runs to 13 residues. Looked up from germline, CDR1 is MNHNY and CDR2 is SVGAGI (reference sequence). V was trimmed by 6 bases and J by 2 bases, leaving 9 bases between them. CDR3 nucleotide sequence: TGTGCCAGCAGCCGGAAACCCACAGATACGCAGTATTTT. Protein sequence: CASSRKPTDTQYF.

Many counts were recorded for this clonotype. The J gene is TRBJ2-5, the V gene TRBV4-1; a weak D match, TRBD1 (5 bases). Germline V CDR1 and CDR2: MGHRA, YSYEKL. The CDR3 has 16 amino acids. Trimming pared 4 bases from V and 2 bases from J, leaving 17 bases between. CDR3 protein: CASSPQGARTQETQYF. The CDR3 DNA is TGCGCCAGCAGCCCCCAGGGCGCGCGGACACAAGAGACCCAGTACTTC.

Details on this clonotype: This may be a read error, as it is one base from a much larger clone. The CDR3: CASRRDRDYSEQFF. The CDR3 nucleotides are TGTGCCAGCAGGCGGGACAGGGACTACAGTGAGCAGTTCTTC. This chain uses TRBV25-1 with TRBJ2-1, with 9 bases matching TRBD1. Germline V gene sequence: CDR1 MGHDK, CDR2 SYGVNS. CDR3 length: 14 residues.

For this clonotype: At one boundary the junction diverges from the germline segment, which might be a read error. The chain couples TRBV7-9 to TRBJ1-1; D is unclear. There are 15 residues in the CDR3. Per the germline V gene, CDR1 is SEHNR and CDR2 is FQNEAQ (reference sequence). CDR3 sequence reads: CTSSFDLTENTEAFF. CDR3 bases: TGTACCAGCAGCTTCGATCTTACAGAGAACACTGAAGCTTTCTTT.